The 4 T cell receptor beta chains below were found in one sample sequenced in a study of blood T cell repertoires in COVID-19. TCRdb's table, derived via immunoSEQ multiplex PCR, lists solely in-frame clones and lacks some. The top ten clones hold 10% to 15% of a sample with under 300,000 clones, roughly nine tenths of them seen once. Material for sequencing was peripheral blood. The receptors were sampled from a woman in her thirties with COVID-19, enrolled during active disease.

This chain uses TRBV6-5 with TRBJ2-7; 9 nucleotides align to TRBD2. The CDR3 is 15 amino acids. Germline assignment: CDR1 MNHEY and CDR2 SVGAGI. J was trimmed by 2 bases and V by 4 bases; bases with no gene match: 6. The CDR3, as DNA: TGTGCCAGCAGTTTTAGCGGGGGCGGAACCTACGAGCAGTACTTC. Translated: CASSFSGGGTYEQYF.

This chain connects TRBV5-1 to TRBJ1-1; D is ambiguous. The CDR3 has 13 amino acids. Deletions cut 5 bases from V and 1 base from J, with 9 bases between. Germline-derived CDR1 and CDR2 are SGHRS and YFSETQ. CDR3 region: CASRHTENTEAFF. The CDR3 DNA follows: TGCGCCAGCAGACATACAGAGAACACTGAAGCTTTCTTT. The full variable domain, with the rest looked up from reference TRBV5-1 and TRBJ1-1, is KAGVTQTPRYLIKTRGQQVTLSCSPISGHRSVSWYQQTPGQGLQFLFEYFSETQRNKGNFPGRFSGRQFSNSRSEMNVSTLELGDSALYLCASRHTENTEAFFGQGTRLTVV.

The V and J genes are TRBV9 and TRBJ2-3; no clear D. The CDR3 has 15 amino acids. Deletions cut 2 bases from V and 2 bases from J, with 12 bases between. CDR1 SGDLS and CDR2 YYNGEE come from the germline V gene. The CDR3 reads CASSVDTEPTDTQYF. The CDR3 DNA is TGTGCCAGCAGCGTCGACACCGAACCCACAGATACGCAGTATTTT.

The genes are TRBV5-8 and TRBJ1-5; D uncertain. Germline values: CDR1 SGHTS, CDR2 YDEGEE. The CDR3 length is 15 residues. Trimming removed 2 bases from V and 3 bases from J, with 12 bases in between. The CDR3 protein is CASSFLPGDNQPQHF. CDR3 DNA sequence: TGTGCCAGCAGCTTCTTGCCCGGTGACAATCAGCCCCAGCATTTT.